The TCR beta chain described here comes from a study of STAT5B mutations in CD4+ large granular lymphocyte leukemia. TCRdb's copy holds only in-frame clones and misses some; the assay was immunoSEQ multiplex PCR. The sample yields some 32,000 clones, around 81% seen once. The ends were cut back, 5 bases at V and 1 base at J, with 8 bases in the middle. The CDR3 is 13 amino acids. The germline gives CDR1 MDHEN, CDR2 SYDVKM. The TCR was taken from a human donor in good health. This chain joins TRBV28 and TRBJ1-2, with D unresolved. Sequencing was carried out using CD4+ T cells from blood buffy coats. The CDR3 nucleotides read TGTGCCAGCAGTCTGGGGAGTAACTATGGCTACACCTTC. It encodes CASSLGSNYGYTF.